This is a list of T cell receptor beta chains from one sample in a study of response to subunit inactivated influenza vaccine. TCRdb reprocessed the RT-PCR reads with MiXCR, giving one entry per CDR3 protein. The table shows about 540,000 distinct CDR3 sequences, with 13% to 15% occurring only once. Sequenced material: PBMCs from blood, taken less than 13 days after vaccination. Receptors originate from a man between 50 and 59 years old who received an inactivated influenza vaccine. The CDR3 runs from the conserved cysteine through the conserved F or W. A D gene is named only where the DNA matches it firmly. Clone size is given for some rows only: seen once, a few or many times, or a class if the clone is expanded.

>TRBV20-1|TRBJ2-3|few|NA|12
CSVGGESDTQYF
TGCAGTGTAGGGGGAGAGTCAGATACGCAGTATTTT
>TRBV11-2|TRBJ2-3|few|NA|15
CASSLSATSTDTQYF
TGTGCCAGCAGCCTCTCAGCGACCAGCACAGATACGCAGTATTTT
>TRBV7-2|TRBJ2-2|NA|NA|15
CASSLEGGLPGELFF
TGTGCCAGCAGCTTAGAGGGGGGGCTCCCCGGGGAGCTGTTTTTT
>TRBV5-8|TRBJ1-2|NA|NA|14
CASSLSWYNYGYTF
TGTGCCAGCAGCTTGTCTTGGTACAACTATGGCTACACCTTC
>TRBV7-2|TRBJ2-3|NA|NA|14
CASSQQHRTDTQYF
TGTGCCAGCAGCCAACAGCATCGCACAGATACGCAGTATTTT
>TRBV7-2|TRBJ1-2|NA|NA|12
CASSPGIWGYTF
TGTGCCAGCAGCCCAGGGATTTGGGGCTACACCTTC
>TRBV6-5|TRBJ1-1|many|NA|13
CASSLGPRTEAFF
TGTGCCAGCAGCTTAGGACCTCGAACTGAAGCTTTCTTT
>TRBV18|TRBJ2-1|few|TRBD1|16
CASSSTGVSSYNEQFF
TGTGCCAGCTCATCGACAGGGGTCAGCTCCTACAATGAGCAGTTCTTC
>TRBV9|TRBJ1-1|few|NA|15
CASSSSAGMNTEAFF
TGTGCCAGCAGCTCCAGCGCCGGAATGAACACTGAAGCTTTCTTT
>TRBV10-2|TRBJ2-3|NA|TRBD2|16
CASKWGLAGEGDTQYF
TGCGCCAGCAAGTGGGGACTAGCGGGGGAAGGAGATACGCAGTATTTT
>TRBV21-1|TRBJ2-7|NA|NA|15
CASSKEGDSAYEQYF
TGTGCCAGCAGCAAAGAGGGAGACTCAGCCTACGAGCAGTACTTC
>TRBV19|TRBJ2-1|once|NA|14
CASSIDRVGNEQFF
TGTGCCAGTAGTATAGATCGGGTGGGCAATGAGCAGTTCTTC
>TRBV5-1|TRBJ1-2|few|NA|15
CASSLVYPGDYGYTF
TGCGCCAGCAGCTTGGTTTACCCAGGGGACTATGGCTACACCTTC
>TRBV9|TRBJ1-2|NA|TRBD1|17
CASSPSRGRQRKAGYTF
TGTGCCAGCAGCCCGTCCAGGGGGCGTCAACGAAAGGCAGGCTACACCTTC
>TRBV9|TRBJ2-3|few|TRBD2|17
CASSVTPSGSVTDTQYF
TGTGCCAGCAGCGTTACCCCGAGCGGGAGTGTCACAGATACGCAGTATTTT
>TRBV18|TRBJ2-1|few|NA|12
CASSRQQNEQFF
TGTGCCAGCTCACGGCAGCAAAATGAGCAGTTCTTC
>TRBV7-2|TRBJ2-3|few|NA|14
CASSLPAGPDTQYF
TGTGCCAGCAGCTTACCAGCGGGTCCAGATACGCAGTATTTT
>TRBV3-1|TRBJ1-1|NA|NA|13
CASSQLGLTEAFF
TGTGCCAGCAGCCAGTTGGGGTTGACTGAAGCTTTCTTT
>TRBV6-1|TRBJ1-3|NA|NA|18
CASSETGPGSGFQNTIYF
TGTGCCAGCAGTGAAACAGGACCCGGTTCAGGATTCCAAAACACCATATATTTT
>TRBV7-7|TRBJ2-2|many|NA|15
CASSLAGPSTGELFF
TGTGCCAGCAGCTTGGCAGGGCCCAGCACCGGGGAGCTGTTTTTT
>TRBV5-8|TRBJ2-2|many|NA|13
CASSYYPTGELFF
TGTGCCAGCAGCTACTATCCCACCGGGGAGCTGTTTTTT
>TRBV20-1|TRBJ2-4|few|NA|10
CALAKNIQYF
TGCGCGCTAGCGAAAAACATTCAGTACTTC
>TRBV7-3|TRBJ2-1|NA|NA|15
CASSGQPGPTNEQFF
TGTGCCAGCTCGGGCCAACCCGGACCAACGAATGAGCAGTTCTTC
>TRBV28|TRBJ1-5|few|NA|14
CASTSYLSNQPQHF
TGTGCCAGCACATCTTACCTTAGCAATCAGCCCCAGCATTTT
>TRBV18|TRBJ2-1|many|NA|12
CASSPVRDEQFF
TGTGCCAGCTCACCAGTCCGGGATGAGCAGTTCTTC
>TRBV10-3|TRBJ1-1|few|NA|16
CAISESVGIMNTEAFF
TGTGCCATCAGTGAGTCGGTAGGGATCATGAACACTGAAGCTTTCTTT
>TRBV20-1|TRBJ1-1|many|NA|13
CSAPRRSDTEAFF
TGCAGTGCCCCCCGGAGGTCCGACACTGAAGCTTTCTTT
>TRBV7-8|TRBJ2-3|few|TRBD2|17
CASSVPIAGAPTDTQYF
TGTGCCAGCAGCGTCCCCATTGCGGGAGCCCCCACAGATACGCAGTATTTT
>TRBV5-1|TRBJ2-2|NA|TRBD1|21
CASSFSAPPRQGIANTGELFF
TGCGCCAGCAGCTTCTCGGCCCCCCCGAGACAGGGAATCGCGAACACCGGGGAGCTGTTTTTT
>TRBV5-1|TRBJ2-1|few|TRBD2|15
CASSQAASGGNEQFF
TGCGCCAGCAGCCAGGCGGCTAGCGGGGGGAATGAGCAGTTCTTC
>TRBV6-1|TRBJ1-1|NA|NA|14
CASSEARDGRSTVF
TGTGCCAGCAGTGAAGCTCGGGACGGACGTTCTACGGTCTTT
>TRBV6-5|TRBJ2-1|many|NA|15
CASSWGGGVYNEQFF
TGTGCCAGCAGTTGGGGTGGCGGGGTTTACAATGAGCAGTTCTTC
>TRBV12-3/TRBV12-4|TRBJ1-5|NA|NA|14
CASSFSRNNQPQHF
TGTGCCAGCAGTTTTTCCAGAAACAATCAGCCCCAGCATTTT
>TRBV6-2/TRBV6-3|TRBJ2-5|NA|NA|17
CASSYNLRGPRMETQYF
TGTGCCAGCAGTTACAACCTCCGGGGGCCAAGGATGGAGACCCAGTACTTC
>TRBV3-1|TRBJ2-5|NA|TRBD2|15
CASGEGIGSQETQYF
TGTGCCAGCGGGGAGGGAATCGGAAGCCAAGAGACCCAGTACTTC
>TRBV20-1|TRBJ2-7|few|NA|15
CSARDSTRSGGEQYF
TGCAGTGCTAGAGATTCTACACGCTCTGGGGGGGAGCAGTACTTC
>TRBV19|TRBJ2-2|few|TRBD1|14
CASNPGQGLGELFF
TGTGCCAGTAACCCGGGACAGGGGCTAGGGGAGCTGTTTTTT
>TRBV7-9|TRBJ2-2|few|TRBD1|15
CASSTSGTGAGELFF
TGTGCCAGCAGCACCTCCGGGACAGGGGCCGGGGAGCTGTTTTTT
>TRBV7-2|TRBJ2-1|few|TRBD2|22
CASSITRPRARTSGGDLNEQFF
TGTGCCAGCAGCATAACCCGCCCGCGGGCACGGACTAGCGGGGGGGATCTAAATGAGCAGTTCTTC
>TRBV10-3|TRBJ2-7|NA|TRBD2|18
CAISAKWTSGSGGYEQYF
TGTGCCATCAGTGCCAAGTGGACTAGCGGGAGTGGGGGCTACGAGCAGTACTTC
>TRBV24-1|TRBJ1-2|few|NA|14
CATSDSLVGYGYTF
TGTGCCACCAGTGATTCCCTCGTGGGCTATGGCTACACCTTC
>TRBV6-2/TRBV6-3|TRBJ2-7|few|TRBD2|14
CASGQLAGRGEQYF
TGTGCCAGCGGCCAGCTAGCGGGAAGGGGCGAGCAGTACTTC
>TRBV24-1|TRBJ2-2|NA|NA|15
CATSGRGTNTGELFF
TGTGCCACCAGCGGTAGGGGAACGAACACCGGGGAGCTGTTTTTT
>TRBV20-1|TRBJ2-7|few|NA|14
CSAREDYSSYEQYF
TGCAGTGCTAGGGAAGACTACTCCTCCTACGAGCAGTACTTC
>TRBV7-3|TRBJ2-2|many|NA|14
CASSLSGNTGELFF
TGTGCCAGCAGTTTATCCGGGAACACCGGGGAGCTGTTTTTT